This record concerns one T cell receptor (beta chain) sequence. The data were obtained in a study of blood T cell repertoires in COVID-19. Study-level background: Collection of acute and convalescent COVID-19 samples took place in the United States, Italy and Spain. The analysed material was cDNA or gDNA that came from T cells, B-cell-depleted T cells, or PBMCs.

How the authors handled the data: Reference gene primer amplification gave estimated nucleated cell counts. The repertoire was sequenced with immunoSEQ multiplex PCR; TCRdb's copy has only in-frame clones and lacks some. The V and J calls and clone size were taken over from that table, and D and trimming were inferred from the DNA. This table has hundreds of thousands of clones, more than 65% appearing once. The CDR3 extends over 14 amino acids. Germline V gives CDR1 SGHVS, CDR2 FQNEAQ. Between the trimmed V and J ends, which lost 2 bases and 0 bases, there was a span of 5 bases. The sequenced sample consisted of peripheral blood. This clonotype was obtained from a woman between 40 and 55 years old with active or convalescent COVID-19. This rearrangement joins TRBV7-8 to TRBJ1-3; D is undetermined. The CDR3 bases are TGTGCCAGCAGCTTACGGGTCTCTGGAAACACCATATATTTT. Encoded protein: CASSLRVSGNTIYF.